This T cell receptor (beta chain) was sequenced during a study of T-cell memory formation after mild COVID-19. TCRdb reanalysed the 5' RACE reads using MiXCR and keeps one entry per CDR3 protein. The profile shows fewer than 650,000 distinct CDR3 sequences, about a fifth of them singletons. The germline V and J ends were trimmed by 0 bases and 5 bases, with 15 bases remaining between them. CDR1 LNHNV and CDR2 YYDKDF come from the germline V gene (reference sequence). The CDR3 runs to 16 residues. The table lists this clonotype with a few counts. The sample consisted of PBMCs or a T cell subset sorted from them (not recorded which). The TCR originated in an adult woman who had mild COVID-19 (a few samples of this study predate the infection). Cell type and time point are not known. The chain joins TRBV15 to TRBJ2-3; a possible D gene is TRBD2 (7 bases). The CDR3 reads CATSRDQGRVGDTQYF. CDR3 coding DNA: TGTGCCACCAGCAGAGATCAGGGGAGGGTCGGAGATACGCAGTATTTT.